This is a list of T cell receptor beta chains from one sample in a study of T cell responses to AZD1222 COVID-19 vaccine. TCRdb keeps only in-frame clones here, not all; method: immunoSEQ multiplex PCR. The table lists some 120,000 clones, approximately 90% of them singletons. The sample was peripheral blood, taken 28 days after the second AZD1222 dose. These receptors all stem from an adult who received the AZD1222 COVID-19 vaccine. The CDR3 runs from the conserved cysteine through the conserved F or W.

v_gene	j_gene	CDR3aa
TRBV12-3/TRBV12-4	TRBJ2-2	CASSFTTGELFF
TRBV7-2	TRBJ1-6	CASSLNRGTYNSPLHF
TRBV19	TRBJ1-2	CASSLAGWGGESTF
TRBV4-2	TRBJ1-5	CASSPGRTNQPQHF
TRBV6-6	TRBJ2-3	CASSPRQGFGGTDTQYF
TRBV5-1	TRBJ2-7	CASSLQTTSSYEQYF
TRBV5-1	TRBJ2-7	CASSFGVGSYEQYF
TRBV27	TRBJ1-5	CASSLQGYSNQPQHF
TRBV30	TRBJ2-1	CAWSVLGGAYNEQFF
TRBV7-9	TRBJ2-1	CASSASGGSYNEQFF
TRBV5-4	TRBJ1-2	CASSLQGLQYGYTF
TRBV5-1	TRBJ2-1	CASSPLTSGGQNEQFF
TRBV18	TRBJ1-6	CASSPSKGANNSPLHF
TRBV5-1	TRBJ1-4	CASSFRPGSEKLFF
TRBV6-2/TRBV6-3	TRBJ2-1	CASSFPTGTINNEQFF
TRBV9	TRBJ2-5	CASSVGGTLGETQYF
TRBV6-5	TRBJ1-3	CASITGYSGNTIYF
TRBV7-8	TRBJ1-5	CASSPLGPPHSNQPQHF
TRBV5-1	TRBJ1-4	CASRFGDATNEKLFF
TRBV24-1	TRBJ2-1	CATSEVTGGLRSNEQFF
TRBV12-3/TRBV12-4	TRBJ2-2	CASSPFPGELFF
TRBV28	TRBJ2-5	CASSASGTQGETQYF
TRBV3-1/TRBV3-2	TRBJ2-2	CASSQDSAGELFF
TRBV19	TRBJ1-5	CASTEEGVFSNQPQHF
TRBV30	TRBJ1-2	CAWSPGDRNYGYTF
TRBV19	TRBJ1-2	CASRARGEGYGYTF
TRBV27	TRBJ1-1	CASSLGTTNTEAFF
TRBV27	TRBJ2-7	CASSSLVRYEQYF
TRBV11-2	TRBJ1-6	CASSLESSYSPLHF
TRBV5-4	TRBJ1-2	CASSLEPALYGYTF
TRBV2	TRBJ2-1	CASSALKEQFF
TRBV7-3	TRBJ2-5	CASSSDRGRQETQYF
TRBV7-2	TRBJ1-2	CASSPNHAATGDGYTF
TRBV7-2	TRBJ2-5	CASSLDGGKETQYF
TRBV5-1	TRBJ2-2	CASSFSRGLGELFF
TRBV19	TRBJ1-1	CASSSRVGQNTEAFF
TRBV10-2	TRBJ2-7	CASSRDRAYEQYF
TRBV18	TRBJ1-2	CASSHSRGYGYTF
TRBV18	TRBJ1-1	CASSPPDIRSTEAFF
TRBV5-1	TRBJ1-1	CASSFGTGNTEAFF
TRBV6-5	TRBJ2-7	CASSYGHSQYF
TRBV4-1	TRBJ2-7	CASSQDPGRTYEQYF
TRBV5-1	TRBJ1-5	CASSLGGARNQPQHF
TRBV13	TRBJ2-1	CASSLVFQGANEQFF
TRBV6-1	TRBJ2-5	CASSEASGGQETQYF
TRBV7-3	TRBJ1-1	CASRAALNTEAFF
TRBV5-1	TRBJ1-5	CASSPTEGNQPQHF